The 16 T cell receptor beta chains listed next were all sequenced from one sample in a study of blood T cell repertoires in COVID-19. Libraries were prepared by immunoSEQ multiplex PCR; TCRdb keeps only in-frame clonotypes and omits some of them. This sample carries tens of thousands of clones, 80% to 90% of them seen once, and the ten largest clones take 0.85% to 1.3%. The sequenced sample was peripheral blood. Receptors originate from a human donor in a cohort sampled during active COVID-19.

The CDR3 bases are TGTGCCAGCTCACCGCTGGGCCGTAACTATGGCTACACCTTC. It codes for CASSPLGRNYGYTF. The gene calls are TRBV18 and TRBJ1-2, with unresolved D. Germline values: CDR1 KGHSH, CDR2 LQKENI. The CDR3 sequence is 14 residues long. The ends were cut back, 3 bases at V and 1 base at J, with 9 bases in the middle.

The chain employs TRBV28 and TRBJ2-2, with 7 nucleotides matching TRBD1. The CDR3 sequence is 12 residues long. Germline assignment: CDR1 MDHEN and CDR2 SYDVKM. With 8 bases clipped from V and 9 bases from J, the junction kept 6 bases outside the gene matches. CDR3 DNA: TGTGCCAGCCTTACACAGGGGTGGGAGCTGTTTTTT. This sequence encodes CASLTQGWELFF. Full variable domain (outside the CDR3, taken from reference TRBV28 and TRBJ2-2): DVKVTQSSRYLVKRTGEKVFLECVQDMDHENMFWYRQDPGLGLRLIYFSYDVKMKEKGDIPEGYSVSREKKERFSLILESASTNQTSMYLCASLTQGWELFFGEGSRLTVL.

This chain connects TRBV11-2 to TRBJ2-5, with D possibly matching TRBD2 (7 bases). Trimming stripped 6 bases from V and 2 bases from J, with 22 bases between. The CDR3 contains 17 residues. The germline CDR1 and CDR2 sequences are SGHAT and FQNNGV. The CDR3 nucleotides are TGTGCCAGCAGTTCCCCCTGGGGGGGGCGAGTGCAAGAGACCCAGTACTTC. Translated: CASSSPWGGRVQETQYF.

V is TRBV5-1 and J is TRBJ2-7, with TRBD2 matching 10 bases. In germline, CDR1 is SGHRS, CDR2 YFSETQ. The ends lost 7 bases at V and 2 bases at J; junction bases unmatched: 6. This CDR3 has 14 amino acids. CDR3 DNA: TGCGCCAGCGGAATAGCGGGAGGCGCCTACGAGCAGTACTTC. It specifies CASGIAGGAYEQYF.

The V and J genes are TRBV9 and TRBJ2-3, with TRBD2 as a possible D gene (5 bases). V was shortened by 1 base and J by 3 bases, with 12 bases between the two germline ends. This CDR3 spans 15 amino acids. CDR1 and CDR2 (germline): SGDLS, YYNGEE. CDR3 DNA: TGTGCCAGCAGCGTAACGGTGGGGAGTACAGATACGCAGTATTTT. Translating gives CASSVTVGSTDTQYF.

The chain has TRBV18 and TRBJ1-2; TRBD1 matches at 8 bases. Per germline, CDR1 KGHSH and CDR2 LQKENI. The J segment lost 4 bases and the V segment lost 2 bases, leaving 9 bases of the junction unmatched. The CDR3 has 16 amino acids. CDR3 region: CASSPDDRGHFYGYTF. The CDR3 DNA is TGTGCCAGCTCACCAGATGACAGGGGCCATTTCTATGGCTACACCTTC. Together with reference TRBV18 and TRBJ1-2, the CDR3 gives the full variable domain: NAGVMQNPRHLVRRRGQEARLRCSPMKGHSHVYWYRQLPEEGLKFMVYLQKENIIDESGMPKERFSAEFPKEGPSILRIQQVVRGDSAAYFCASSPDDRGHFYGYTFGSGTRLTVV.

V gene TRBV29-1 combines with J gene TRBJ1-1; 9 nucleotides align to TRBD1. J lost 11 bases, V lost 7 bases, and 14 bases had no gene match. The CDR3 runs 13 residues. Germline CDR1 is SQVTM and CDR2 is ANQGSEA. This chain's CDR3 is CSAGGRTGDRAFF. CDR3 nucleotides: TGCAGCGCGGGGGGCCGGACAGGGGATCGGGCTTTCTTT. The full variable domain, its missing parts supplied by reference TRBV29-1 and TRBJ1-1, is SAVISQKPSRDICQRGTSLTIQCQVDSQVTMMFWYRQQPGQSLTLIATANQGSEATYESGFVIDKFPISRPNLTFSTLTVSNMSPEDSSIYLCSAGGRTGDRAFFGQGTRLTVV.

This chain uses TRBV5-5 with TRBJ1-1; D unclear. The CDR3 has 13 amino acids. Germline lookup yields CDR1 SGHKS and CDR2 YYEKEE (reference sequence). Trimming removed 2 bases from V and 5 bases from J, with 10 bases in between. CDR3 DNA: TGTGCCAGCAGCTTTTTAGTCGAAACTGAAGCTTTCTTT. Its protein is CASSFLVETEAFF.

The chain's CDR3 is CSATKGGEQFF. The CDR3 DNA follows: TGCAGTGCTACCAAAGGAGGTGAGCAGTTCTTC. The gene calls are TRBV20-1 and TRBJ2-1, with D tentatively TRBD2 (5 bases). The V end was cut by 4 bases, the J end by 9 bases, with 10 bases between. The CDR3 length is 11 residues. The germline V gene has CDR1 DFQATT and CDR2 SNEGSKA (reference sequence).

The CDR3 nucleotides are TGTGCCAGCAGCTCCCAGACAGGGCGAGACACCGGGGAGCTGTTTTTT. Translation: CASSSQTGRDTGELFF. The chain joins TRBV11-2 to TRBJ2-2, with 7 bases lining up with TRBD1. Germline V gene data show CDR1 as SGHAT and CDR2 as FQNNGV. The CDR3 has 16 residues. J gave up 3 bases and V 4 bases, and 8 bases lay outside the gene matches.

The rearrangement joins TRBV2 to TRBJ2-2; 11 bases agree with TRBD2. The CDR3 contains 15 residues. CDR1 is SNHLY, CDR2 FYNNEI, per germline. Trimming cost V 4 bases and J 5 bases; bases outside gene matches: 3. CDR3 nucleotide sequence: TGTGCCAGCAGTGGACTAGCGGGACCTACCGGGGAGCTGTTTTTT. Amino acid sequence: CASSGLAGPTGELFF.

The chain is built from TRBV11-1 and TRBJ2-5; TRBD2 agrees at 12 bases. Germline values: CDR1 SGHAT, CDR2 FQDESV (reference sequence). The CDR3 extends over 15 amino acids. V gave up 1 base and J gave up 4 bases; unmatched junction bases: 1. The CDR3 DNA reads TGTGCCAGCAGCTTAGAGGGACTAGCGGGAGAGACCCAGTACTTC. Its translation is CASSLEGLAGETQYF.

J is TRBJ2-3 and V is TRBV25-1; the D gene is possibly TRBD1 (5 bases). The germline V gene has CDR1 MGHDK and CDR2 SYGVNS. The CDR3 is 14 amino acids. V was pared by 2 bases and J by 5 bases, with 11 bases between. CDR3 DNA: TGTGCCAGCAGTGAAGACAGCAGCTTAGATACGCAGTATTTT. It specifies CASSEDSSLDTQYF.

The rearrangement joins TRBV7-9 to TRBJ2-7; no clear D gene. Trimming stripped 1 base from V and 2 bases from J, with 6 bases between. Germline CDR1 and CDR2: SEHNR and FQNEAQ (reference sequence). The CDR3 contains 13 residues. The CDR3 bases are TGTGCCAGCAGCTTAGTCCCAGCCTACGAGCAGTACTTC. Residues: CASSLVPAYEQYF.

The chain links TRBV7-3 to TRBJ2-2; 10 nucleotides align to TRBD2. The CDR3 is 17 amino acids. The germline V gene has CDR1 SGHTA and CDR2 FQGTGA. The V segment lost 1 base and the J segment 3 bases; nucleotides outside the gene matches: 5. The DNA of the CDR3 is TGTGCCAGCAGCTTAAACGGACTAGCGGCCTACACCGGGGAGCTGTTTTTT. This encodes CASSLNGLAAYTGELFF. The whole variable domain, remainder taken from reference TRBV7-3 and TRBJ2-2, is GAGVSQTPSNKVTEKGKYVELRCDPISGHTALYWYRQSLGQGPEFLIYFQGTGAADDSGLPNDRFFAVRPEGSVSTLKIQRTERGDSAVYLCASSLNGLAAYTGELFFGEGSRLTVL.

The chain employs TRBV27 and TRBJ2-7, with 9 bases lining up with TRBD2. Trimming at V came to 6 bases and at J to 0 bases, leaving 9 bases not matched to a gene. Germline V gene lookup returns CDR1 MNHEY and CDR2 SMNVEV (reference sequence). CDR3 length: 16 residues. CDR3 residues: CASSPWVAGVSYEQYF. In nucleotides, the CDR3 is TGTGCCAGCAGCCCTTGGGTAGCGGGAGTCTCCTACGAGCAGTACTTC.